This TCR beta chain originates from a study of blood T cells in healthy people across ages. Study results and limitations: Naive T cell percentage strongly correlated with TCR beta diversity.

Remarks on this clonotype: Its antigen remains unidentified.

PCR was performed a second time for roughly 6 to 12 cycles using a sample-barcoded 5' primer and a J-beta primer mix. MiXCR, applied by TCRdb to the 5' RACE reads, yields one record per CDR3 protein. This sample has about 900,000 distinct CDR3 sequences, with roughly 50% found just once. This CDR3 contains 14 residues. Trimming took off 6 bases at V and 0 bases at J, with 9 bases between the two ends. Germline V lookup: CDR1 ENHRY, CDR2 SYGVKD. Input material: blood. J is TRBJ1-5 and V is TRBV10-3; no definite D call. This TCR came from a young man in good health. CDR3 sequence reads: CAIRVGNSNQPQHF. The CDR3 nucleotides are TGTGCCATCAGGGTCGGTAATAGCAATCAGCCCCAGCATTTT.